The next 11 T cell receptor beta chains were all read from a single sample in a study of blood T cell repertoires in COVID-19. Profiling relied on immunoSEQ multiplex PCR, and the TCRdb table lists in-frame clones only, not all of them. The sample holds some 300,000 clones, around 86% seen once. Material for sequencing was peripheral blood. The receptors derive from a man between 65 and 79 years old with acute or convalescent COVID-19.

The gene calls are TRBV19 and TRBJ2-1; the match to TRBD2 covers 9 bases. In germline, CDR1 is LNHDA, CDR2 SQIVND (reference sequence). The trim removed 3 bases at V and 7 bases at J, leaving 7 bases unmatched. This CDR3 comprises 15 residues. The CDR3 loop reads CASSMGGGAFNEQFF. CDR3 DNA: TGTGCCAGTAGTATGGGCGGGGGGGCTTTTAATGAGCAGTTCTTC.

The J gene is TRBJ2-7, the V gene TRBV5-1; TRBD1 might be the D (7 bases). V lost 5 bases, J lost 3 bases, and 12 bases lay in between. CDR3 length equals 13 residues. Germline loops: CDR1 SGHRS, CDR2 YFSETQ. The DNA for the CDR3 is TGCGCCAGCAGGGAGGGGGCTATCTACGAGCAGTACTTC. This encodes CASREGAIYEQYF.

This chain joins TRBV28 and TRBJ2-7; 7 positions match TRBD1. Germline V lookup: CDR1 MDHEN, CDR2 SYDVKM. Trimming removed 5 bases from V and 5 bases from J; junction bases left unmatched: 12. This CDR3 spans 15 amino acids. The CDR3 DNA reads TGTGCCAGCAGTGGAACCGGGACAGTGAGCCACGAGCAGTACTTC. It is translated as CASSGTGTVSHEQYF.

The chain joins TRBV3-1 (or the pseudogene TRBV3-2) to TRBJ2-1; D may be TRBD1 (6 bases). Trimming left V 1 base short and J 6 bases short, with 13 bases between. The CDR3 contains 15 residues. In germline, CDR1 is LGHDT, CDR2 YNNKEL (reference sequence). In DNA, the CDR3 is TGTGCCAGCAGCCAAGGGCCTCAGGGGTTCAATGAGCAGTTCTTC. This gives the protein CASSQGPQGFNEQFF.

This chain links TRBV6-2 or TRBV6-3 with TRBJ2-1; the D gene is possibly TRBD1 (6 bases). Germline CDR1 and CDR2: MNHEY and SVGEGT. The CDR3 length is 13 residues. The ends were cut back, 1 base at V and 9 bases at J, with 10 bases in the middle. CDR3 nucleotides: TGTGCCAGCAGTTACTTCTCCAGGGGTGAGCAGTTCTTC. Translation gives CASSYFSRGEQFF.

This sequence joins TRBV6-2 or TRBV6-3 and TRBJ1-6; TRBD1 agrees at 9 bases. Germline V gene lookup returns CDR1 MNHEY and CDR2 SVGEGT. The CDR3 totals 16 residues. J was trimmed by 9 bases and V by 5 bases; bases with no gene match: 11. The CDR3 loop reads CASSRPGTGSSSPLHF. The CDR3, as DNA: TGTGCCAGCAGTCGGCCAGGGACAGGGAGCAGTTCACCCCTCCACTTT.

CDR3 sequence reads: CASSFSGGYLHF. The CDR3 DNA follows: TGTGCCAGCAGTTTTTCAGGGGGTTATCTCCACTTT. The chain combines TRBV12-3 or TRBV12-4 with TRBJ1-6; 7 bases are shared with TRBD1. Losses at the gene ends were 3 bases for V and 16 bases for J; bases not matched to a gene: 6. The length of the CDR3 is 12 residues.

V is TRBV28 and J is TRBJ1-4; 9 bases line up with TRBD1. The V gene end was trimmed by 1 base and the J gene end by 6 bases; junction bases not matched to a gene: 6. The CDR3 has 16 residues. Germline CDR1 and CDR2: MDHEN and SYDVKM. The DNA for the CDR3 is TGTGCCAGCAGTTTATCGATACAGGGGGCATATGAAAAACTGTTTTTT. This sequence encodes CASSLSIQGAYEKLFF.

The chain employs TRBV6-6 and TRBJ1-2, with 8 bases matching TRBD1. There are 15 residues in the CDR3. V gave up 4 bases and J gave up 0 bases; unmatched junction bases: 4. Germline V gene lookup returns CDR1 MNHNY and CDR2 SVGAGI (reference sequence). The CDR3 DNA follows: TGTGCCAGCAGTTCGGACAGGGACACTAACTATGGCTACACCTTC. Translating it yields CASSSDRDTNYGYTF.

In nucleotides, the CDR3 is TGTGCCAGCAGCTTAGACACAGGGGTAGACATTCAGTACTTC. This encodes CASSLDTGVDIQYF. The chain has TRBV11-2 and TRBJ2-4; 7 positions match TRBD1. V dropped 0 bases and J dropped 8; count of bases not matched to a gene: 4. The CDR3 runs to 14 residues. Germline-derived CDR1 and CDR2 are SGHAT and FQNNGV.

The chain has TRBV6-1 and TRBJ1-2; weak D call: TRBD1 (6 bases). The CDR3 contains 15 residues. Looked up from germline, CDR1 is MNHNS and CDR2 is SASEGT. V lost 3 bases, J lost 0 bases, and 11 bases lay in between. The CDR3 nucleotides read TGTGCCAGCAGTGAGTTTACAGGGCCTAACTATGGCTACACCTTC. Translating it yields CASSEFTGPNYGYTF.